A single sample gave rise to the 2 T cell receptor beta chains below, sequenced in a study of T-cell reconstitution after alpha-beta-depleted transplantation in children. This sample's TCRbeta library carried unique molecular identifier barcodes. Using its own MiXCR run on the PCR reads, TCRdb lists one record per CDR3 protein. The table includes 500,000 to 750,000 distinct CDR3 sequences, over 10% detected once. The sample in question was PBMCs, mostly from graft donor cells, obtained 360 days after TCRalphabeta/CD19-depleted stem cell transplant. The source is a male patient younger than 18 who had a stem cell transplant for acute myeloid leukemia, so the T cells may come from the graft donor.

This clonotype has at least ten counts. The chain combines TRBV5-1 with TRBJ2-2; 14 bases are shared with TRBD2. The J segment lost 7 bases and the V segment lost 2 bases, leaving 7 bases of the junction unmatched. Germline loops: CDR1 SGHRS, CDR2 YFSETQ. The CDR3 runs 17 residues. CDR3 sequence (DNA): TGCGCCAGCAGCTTCGGACTAGCGGGAGGAATAGGCGGGGAGCTGTTTTTT. The encoded protein is CASSFGLAGGIGGELFF.

At least ten counts were recorded for this clonotype. The chain carries TRBV29-1 and TRBJ2-5, with no clear D. Germline CDR1 is SQVTM and CDR2 is ANQGSEA. Trimming took off 4 bases at V and 6 bases at J, with 6 bases between the two ends. This CDR3 comprises 10 residues. CDR3 nucleotides: TGCAGCGTTGCCTTGAAGACCCAGTACTTC. Translated, it gives CSVALKTQYF.